A selection of T cell receptor beta chains follows, all from one sample in a study of neurological immune-mediated disorders. TCRdb reprocessed the 5' RACE reads with MiXCR, giving one entry per CDR3 protein. Here the sample spans 70,000 or so distinct CDR3 sequences, 3.2% being singletons. The specimen sequenced was PBMCs. The source of these receptors is a woman between 45 and 60 years old with multiple sclerosis. CDR3s leave out the opening cysteine and the closing phenylalanine or tryptophan. Fields, in order: V gene, J gene, clone size, CDR3 protein. Rows may omit the clone size; those that give it use once, few, many or a size class.

TRBV7-2	TRBJ1-5	many	ASSLGGEQPQH
TRBV7-6	TRBJ2-5	few	ASSFASALPGGQETQY
TRBV5-6	TRBJ1-1	many	ASSSLSRMNTEAF
TRBV25-1	TRBJ2-3	many	ASNRAGTDTQY
TRBV28	TRBJ1-1	many	ASSSSGQGLTEAF
TRBV29-1	TRBJ2-2	many	SVNLGTKNTGELF
TRBV6-8	TRBJ1-1	many	ASIISADRQNTEAF
TRBV18	TRBJ1-3	many	ASSPLRGTGNTIY
TRBV7-6	TRBJ2-3	many	ASSRGSDTQY
TRBV20-1	TRBJ2-3	many	SVGDFGLAGGVRETQY
TRBV29-1	TRBJ2-4	many	SVGGHGAKNIQY
TRBV20-1	TRBJ2-3	many	SAKQGGSTDTQY
TRBV20-1	TRBJ2-3	few	SARAGTFGDTQY
TRBV6-6	TRBJ1-1	many	ASLLSQGAGEAF
TRBV7-2	TRBJ2-3	many	ASSSTVSSTDTQY
TRBV6-1	TRBJ1-2	many	ASSEQGNYGYT
TRBV20-1	TRBJ2-7	many	SALNPGQSYEQY
TRBV15	TRBJ2-1	many	ATSVRIISEQF
TRBV20-1	TRBJ2-5	many	SAREGGGASQY
TRBV6-5	TRBJ1-1	.	ASTRQGGTEAF
TRBV5-1	TRBJ2-2	many	ASSLDSGTVGELF
TRBV6-5	TRBJ2-7	many	ASSYRPSRTGEQY
TRBV5-1	TRBJ2-3	many	ASSSEGADTQY
TRBV6-2/TRBV6-3	TRBJ1-2	many	ASSKPGQGPGGYGYT
TRBV20-1	TRBJ2-5	many	SAGLAGGPEETQY
TRBV18	TRBJ2-5	.	ASSPTRAETQY
TRBV27	TRBJ1-5	many	ASSLPNEDELLGSNQPQH
TRBV5-1	TRBJ1-5	many	ASSLGTGDQPQH
TRBV29-1	TRBJ2-3	many	SVGQSTDTQY
TRBV25-1	TRBJ2-3	many	ASSESHSGETDTQY
TRBV29-1	TRBJ2-5	many	SVEDRGVGETQY
TRBV18	TRBJ2-7	.	ASSPLGTMYEQY
TRBV6-5	TRBJ2-7	many	ASSSGPSYEQY
TRBV20-1	TRBJ2-1	many	SARAVSGRARLKDEQF
TRBV29-1	TRBJ1-5	many	SVAGGGNQPQH
TRBV3-1	TRBJ1-1	many	ASSQDPAEAF
TRBV15	TRBJ2-5	many	ATSRDVVQETQY
TRBV18	TRBJ2-1	many	ASSPGRLAGGYNEQF
TRBV15	TRBJ1-4	many	ATSRDLWDSDAEKLF
TRBV5-1	TRBJ1-1	many	ASSLKQGGEAF
TRBV28	TRBJ1-6	many	ASKPHQTSYNSPLH
TRBV7-6	TRBJ2-7	many	ASSSTIGQGIADEQY
TRBV4-2	TRBJ2-5	many	ASSQDLVETQY
TRBV4-1	TRBJ2-2	many	ASSQGGRADGELF
TRBV12-3/TRBV12-4	TRBJ1-5	many	ASSLASGSNQPQH
TRBV5-1	TRBJ2-2	many	ASSSGTDGDRLF
TRBV20-1	TRBJ1-2	many	SAYRANYGYT
TRBV4-1	TRBJ1-6	many	ASSQGPLKQTGERNSPLH
TRBV7-2	TRBJ2-1	many	ASSADSYNEQF
TRBV20-1	TRBJ1-5	many	SASPGGFNQPQH
TRBV14	TRBJ2-3	few	ASSRTGGTDTQY